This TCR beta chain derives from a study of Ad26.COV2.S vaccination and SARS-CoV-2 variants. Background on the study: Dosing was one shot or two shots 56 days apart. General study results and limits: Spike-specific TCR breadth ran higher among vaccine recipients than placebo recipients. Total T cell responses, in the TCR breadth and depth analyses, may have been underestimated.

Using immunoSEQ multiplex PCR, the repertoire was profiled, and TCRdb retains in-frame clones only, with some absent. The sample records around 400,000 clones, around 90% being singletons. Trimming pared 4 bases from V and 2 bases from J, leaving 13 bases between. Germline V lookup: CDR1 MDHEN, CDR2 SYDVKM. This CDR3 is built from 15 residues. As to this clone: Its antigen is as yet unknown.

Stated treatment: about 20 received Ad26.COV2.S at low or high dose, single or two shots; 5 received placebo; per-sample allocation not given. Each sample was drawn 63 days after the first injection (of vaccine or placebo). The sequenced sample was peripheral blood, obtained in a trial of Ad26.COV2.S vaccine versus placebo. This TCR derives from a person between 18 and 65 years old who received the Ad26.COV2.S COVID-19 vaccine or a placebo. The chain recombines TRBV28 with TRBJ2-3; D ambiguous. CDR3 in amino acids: CASSSTRRFTDTQYF. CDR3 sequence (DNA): TGTGCCAGCAGTTCAACTCGGAGATTCACAGATACGCAGTATTTT.